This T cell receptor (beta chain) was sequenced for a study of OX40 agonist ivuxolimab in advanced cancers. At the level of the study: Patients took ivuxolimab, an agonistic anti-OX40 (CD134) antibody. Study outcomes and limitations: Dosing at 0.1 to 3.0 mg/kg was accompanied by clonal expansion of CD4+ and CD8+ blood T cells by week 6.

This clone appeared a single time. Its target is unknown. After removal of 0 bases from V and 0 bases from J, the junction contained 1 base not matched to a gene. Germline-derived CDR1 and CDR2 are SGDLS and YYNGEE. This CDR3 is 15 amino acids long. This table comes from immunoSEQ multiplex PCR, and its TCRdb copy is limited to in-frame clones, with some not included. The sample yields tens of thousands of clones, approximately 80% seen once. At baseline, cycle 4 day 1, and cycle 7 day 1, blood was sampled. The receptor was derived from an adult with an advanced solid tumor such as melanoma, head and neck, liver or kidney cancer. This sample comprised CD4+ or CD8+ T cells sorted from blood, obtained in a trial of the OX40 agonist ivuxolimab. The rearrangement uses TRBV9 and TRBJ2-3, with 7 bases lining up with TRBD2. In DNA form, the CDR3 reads TGTGCCAGCAGCGTAGGGCGGGGGAGCACAGATACGCAGTATTTT. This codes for CASSVGRGSTDTQYF.